The source of this T cell receptor (beta chain) is a study of blood T cell repertoires in COVID-19. About the research overall: Researchers got acute and convalescent COVID-19 samples from the United States, Italy and Spain. Sources were T cells, B-cell-depleted T cells, or PBMCs; the material itself was cDNA or gDNA.

Methods used by the authors: Estimation of nucleated cell counts relied on the amplification of reference gene primers. TCRdb's copy holds only in-frame clones and misses some; the assay was immunoSEQ multiplex PCR. V, J and clone size reflect that table, while D and trimming were determined from the DNA. The sample holds 120,000 to 150,000 clones; about 90% are singletons and the top ten take over 35%. After removal of 7 bases from V and 2 bases from J, the junction contained 7 bases not matched to a gene. The length of the CDR3 is 15 residues. Germline V CDR1 and CDR2: LGHDT, YNNKEL (reference sequence).

The clonotype originates from a man in his forties or fifties who had recovered from COVID-19. Specimen: peripheral blood. The rearrangement links TRBV3-1 (or the pseudogene TRBV3-2) to TRBJ2-7; 11 bases agree with TRBD1. DNA for the CDR3: TGTGCCAGCACCTACGGGGGACAGGGGGCCTACGAGCAGTACTTC. Protein: CASTYGGQGAYEQYF.